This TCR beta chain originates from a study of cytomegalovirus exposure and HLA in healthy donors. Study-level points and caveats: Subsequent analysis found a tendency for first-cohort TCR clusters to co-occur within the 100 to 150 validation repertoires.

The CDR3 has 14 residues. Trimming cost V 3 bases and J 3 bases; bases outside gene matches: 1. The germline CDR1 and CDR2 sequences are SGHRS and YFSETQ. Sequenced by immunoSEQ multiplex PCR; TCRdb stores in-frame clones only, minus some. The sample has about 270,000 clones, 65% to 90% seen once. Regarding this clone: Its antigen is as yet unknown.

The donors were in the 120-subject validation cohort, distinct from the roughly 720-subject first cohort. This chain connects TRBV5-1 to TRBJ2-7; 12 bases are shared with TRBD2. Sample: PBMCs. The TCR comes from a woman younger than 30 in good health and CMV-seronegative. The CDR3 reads CASSWTSGNYEQYF. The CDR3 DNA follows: TGCGCCAGCAGCTGGACTAGCGGGAACTACGAGCAGTACTTC.